Listed below are T cell receptor beta chains from one sample, sequenced in a study of cytomegalovirus exposure and HLA in healthy donors. Profiled with immunoSEQ multiplex PCR; TCRdb holds only in-frame clones, not every one. There are approximately 60,000 clones in the sample; 65% to 90% occur only once, and about 4.3% lies in the top ten. Input material: PBMCs. The receptors come from a man aged 25-45 years in good health and CMV-seronegative. Each CDR3 is given with its conserved first and last residue. Fields, in order: CDR3 protein, CDR3 DNA, J gene, V gene, D gene, clone size. The D gene is left open where the match is weak. Clone sizes are given selectively: once, few, many, or a class where the clone is expanded.

cdr3_aa: CSSSHTQSRVGSYNEQFF
cdr3_nt: TGTTCCAGCAGCCACACGCAATCGCGGGTAGGTTCCTACAATGAGCAGTTCTTC
j_call: TRBJ2-1
v_call: TRBV7-9
d_call: NA
clone_size: few

cdr3_aa: CASSASGPTISTPSGNTIYF
cdr3_nt: TGTGCCAGCAGCGCCTCAGGGCCCACCATTTCCACTCCTTCCGGAAACACCATATATTTT
j_call: TRBJ1-3
v_call: TRBV13
d_call: NA
clone_size: NA

cdr3_aa: CASSQGLAGAGEQYF
cdr3_nt: TGTGCCAGCTCACAAGGACTAGCGGGAGCGGGGGAGCAGTACTTC
j_call: TRBJ2-7
v_call: TRBV18
d_call: TRBD2
clone_size: NA

cdr3_aa: CAISEPLGMMTSGFANFKETQYF
cdr3_nt: TGTGCCATCAGTGAGCCGCTGGGAATGATGACTAGCGGATTTGCAAATTTTAAAGAGACCCAGTACTTC
j_call: TRBJ2-5
v_call: TRBV10-3
d_call: TRBD2
clone_size: NA

cdr3_aa: CASSISEGNEQYF
cdr3_nt: TGTGCCAGTAGTATTTCGGAGGGAAACGAGCAGTACTTC
j_call: TRBJ2-7
v_call: TRBV19
d_call: NA
clone_size: once

cdr3_aa: CASSADSSYEQYF
cdr3_nt: TGTGCCAGCAGCGCGGACAGCTCCTACGAGCAGTACTTC
j_call: TRBJ2-7
v_call: TRBV9
d_call: NA
clone_size: NA

cdr3_aa: CASSPRTSGNEQFF
cdr3_nt: TGTGCCAGCAGTCCCCGGACTAGCGGTAATGAGCAGTTCTTC
j_call: TRBJ2-1
v_call: TRBV27
d_call: TRBD2
clone_size: NA

cdr3_aa: CASRDRAGEKLFF
cdr3_nt: TGTGCCAGCAGGGACAGGGCCGGCGAAAAACTGTTTTTT
j_call: TRBJ1-4
v_call: TRBV7-9
d_call: TRBD1
clone_size: NA

cdr3_aa: CATLQGATSNQPQHF
cdr3_nt: TGTGCCACACTTCAGGGGGCGACTAGCAATCAGCCCCAGCATTTT
j_call: TRBJ1-5
v_call: TRBV6-1
d_call: TRBD1
clone_size: NA

cdr3_aa: CASRSPGETQYF
cdr3_nt: TGTGCCAGCAGGAGCCCAGGGGAGACCCAGTACTTC
j_call: TRBJ2-5
v_call: TRBV6-5
d_call: NA
clone_size: NA

cdr3_aa: CSALPGHLNTEAFF
cdr3_nt: TGCAGCGCCTTGCCGGGACACTTGAACACTGAAGCTTTCTTT
j_call: TRBJ1-1
v_call: TRBV29-1
d_call: NA
clone_size: NA

cdr3_aa: CASSLLGQGNTEAFF
cdr3_nt: TGTGCCAGCAGCTTATTGGGACAGGGGAACACTGAAGCTTTCTTT
j_call: TRBJ1-1
v_call: TRBV7-3
d_call: TRBD1
clone_size: NA

cdr3_aa: CASSLVASGSYEQYF
cdr3_nt: TGTGCCAGCAGCTTAGTGGCTAGCGGGAGCTACGAGCAGTACTTC
j_call: TRBJ2-7
v_call: TRBV7-9
d_call: TRBD2
clone_size: NA

cdr3_aa: CASSLRTGTNTEAFF
cdr3_nt: TGTGCCAGCAGCCTCCGGACAGGGACGAACACTGAAGCTTTCTTT
j_call: TRBJ1-1
v_call: TRBV5-4
d_call: TRBD1
clone_size: NA

cdr3_aa: CASSRGTEAFF
cdr3_nt: TGTGCCAGTAGTCGAGGGACTGAAGCTTTCTTT
j_call: TRBJ1-1
v_call: TRBV19
d_call: NA
clone_size: NA

cdr3_aa: CSVEYSQNYQETQYF
cdr3_nt: TGCAGCGTTGAATACAGCCAAAATTACCAAGAGACCCAGTACTTC
j_call: TRBJ2-5
v_call: TRBV29-1
d_call: NA
clone_size: NA

cdr3_aa: CASRAGYEQYF
cdr3_nt: TGTGCCAGTAGGGCGGGCTACGAGCAGTACTTC
j_call: TRBJ2-7
v_call: TRBV19
d_call: NA
clone_size: once

cdr3_aa: CASSWGDYNEQFF
cdr3_nt: TGTGCCAGCAGTTGGGGGGACTACAATGAGCAGTTCTTC
j_call: TRBJ2-1
v_call: TRBV27
d_call: NA
clone_size: NA

cdr3_aa: CSAPEDGYTF
cdr3_nt: TGCAGTGCCCCGGAGGATGGCTACACCTTC
j_call: TRBJ1-2
v_call: TRBV20-1
d_call: NA
clone_size: NA

cdr3_aa: CASSLTTPRGEQYF
cdr3_nt: TGTGCCAGCAGCCTGACTACCCCCCGGGGCGAGCAGTACTTC
j_call: TRBJ2-7
v_call: TRBV28
d_call: NA
clone_size: NA

cdr3_aa: CASTPGWQLEEQFF
cdr3_nt: TGTGCCAGCACCCCCGGCTGGCAACTAGAGGAGCAGTTCTTC
j_call: TRBJ2-1
v_call: TRBV7-6
d_call: NA
clone_size: NA

cdr3_aa: CASSEALTSTVYEQYF
cdr3_nt: TGTGCCAGCAGTGAAGCCTTAACCAGTACAGTTTACGAGCAGTACTTC
j_call: TRBJ2-7
v_call: TRBV6-1
d_call: NA
clone_size: NA